This record concerns one TCR beta chain sequence. What this receptor recognizes is not known. Base qualities were left out, and no much larger clone turns up one base away. The entry originates in a study of somatic mutations in cytotoxic T cells in rheumatoid arthritis (dated by TCRdb to about 2017). At the level of the whole study: Some V beta antibody-stained T-cell populations were flow-sorted on a FACSAria II or Sony SH800 at nearly 100% purity, and sorted V beta1+ cells also underwent TCRB sequencing. In newly diagnosed rheumatoid arthritis without treatment, the study examined if expanded CD8+ T-cell clones harbor somatic mutations, relying on TCRB deep sequencing to characterize clonality. For roughly 63 rheumatoid arthritis patients and 15 to 20 healthy controls, TCRB deep sequencing was carried out. Median age was essentially the same in the patient group and the control group. The investigation overall reported the following: There was no significant difference in CD8+ T-cell clonality between rheumatoid arthritis patients and age-matched healthy controls. The slight underrepresentation of TRBV07 in patients was not corrected for multiple comparisons. An increase of CD8+ clonality with age was seen in patients (Spearman r ≈ 0.46) but not in healthy controls. Several identical CD8+ TCRB sequences were found in both blood and synovial fluid, and in about an eighth of the roughly 60 patients the largest CD8+ clone exceeded 20% of CD8+ cells. The expanded CD8+ clones had unknown antigen targets, and not appearing in virus-specific databases did not rule out that they were virus-specific.

The CDR3, from cysteine to phenylalanine, totals 14 residues. Of all the DNA, just the CDR3 is kept, 42 bases in frame from base 1. Trimming removed 1 base from V and 5 bases from J, leaving 13 bases between the germline ends. From a lookup of the germline V gene (reference sequence), CDR1 and CDR2 are SGHNT and YYREEE. Healthy controls were roughly 20 blood donors whose buffy coats were used, with a median age of about 55 years (range about 20-75) and 55% female. Flow cytometry confirmed the purity of CD4+ and CD8+ cells that had been isolated by positive magnetic bead selection on an AutoMACS. Ficoll-Paque PLUS density gradient separation was used to isolate peripheral blood mononuclear cells. DNA was extracted from CD4-enriched, CD8-enriched or PBMC samples with Nucleospin Tissue or Tissue XS kits and quantified with a Qubit 2.0 fluorometer. TCRB CDR3 sequencing used the immunoSEQ assay on genomic DNA. Concerning the study's data processing: The analyses included only productive TCRB rearrangements. Defining a clone by its unique TCRB CDR3 sequence, the study calculated clonality as a productive clonality index derived from Shannon entropy. To calculate repertoire overlap between two samples, the template counts of each clone were considered relative to each sample's total templates. Flow cytometry-measured V-gene usage correlated with V-gene usage from TCRB sequencing, with a Spearman r of approximately 0.6. TCRdb re-hosts the immuneACCESS table, in-frame sequences only. Its copies lack some clones; in the studies checked, an unresolved V gene accounts for under half of them, and the cause for the rest is not known. V and J calls and clone size are copied from that table; D and trimming were computed from the DNA. This sample holds 9,000 to 13,000 clones; more than 65% were observed only once. Of the sample, about 40% falls within the top ten clones.

This sequence was found in a man in his fifties or sixties in good health. Sample: CD8+ T cells sorted from blood. The chain employs TRBV5-4 and TRBJ2-7; 6 matching bases give a weak D call of TRBD1. The CDR3 protein sequence reads: CASSLIGGTNEQYF. The DNA is TGTGCCAGCAGCTTGATAGGGGGAACTAACGAGCAGTACTTC.